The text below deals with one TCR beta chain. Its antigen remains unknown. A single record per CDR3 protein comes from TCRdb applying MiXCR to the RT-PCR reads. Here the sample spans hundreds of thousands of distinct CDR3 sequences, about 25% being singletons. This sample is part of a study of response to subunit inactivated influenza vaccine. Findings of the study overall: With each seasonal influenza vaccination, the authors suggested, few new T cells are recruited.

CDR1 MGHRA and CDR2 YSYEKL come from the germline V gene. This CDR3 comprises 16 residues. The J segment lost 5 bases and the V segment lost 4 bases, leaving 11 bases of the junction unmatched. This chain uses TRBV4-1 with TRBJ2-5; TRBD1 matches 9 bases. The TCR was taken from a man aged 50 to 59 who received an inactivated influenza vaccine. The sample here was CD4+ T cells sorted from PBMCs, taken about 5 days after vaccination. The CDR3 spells CASSPSPGQGAETQYF. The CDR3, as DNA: TGCGCCAGCAGCCCTAGTCCGGGACAGGGAGCGGAGACCCAGTACTTC.